The subject of this entry is one TCR beta chain. Its antigen is not yet known. No base quality information exists; no much larger clone differs at one position. The data belong to a study of CD8 T cells in ankylosing spondylitis (dated by TCRdb to 2016 to 2017). With regard to the full study: T cell receptor beta repertoires were profiled in healthy donors and ankylosing spondylitis patients so that disease-linked TCR variants could be found. The whole study cohort included 108 healthy donors and over 20 ankylosing spondylitis patients. Peripheral blood was sampled, and synovial fluid was additionally collected from ankylosing spondylitis patients.

Study-wide findings and limitations: The disease-linked clones were reported as significantly enriched in matched synovial fluid samples from ankylosing spondylitis patients. Blood from ankylosing spondylitis patients appeared to be characterized by a TCR beta motif made up of several highly homologous amino acid variants. A CD8+ phenotype was shown by the disease-linked clones, which were found at relatively low frequencies in peripheral blood. Some TCR beta motif variants had previously been reported in synovial fluid and blood of reactive arthritis patients, which suggested common disease-initiation mechanisms.

Here V drops 8 bases and J drops 4 bases, and the junction holds 13 bases not matched to any gene. The germline V gene yields SNHLY for CDR1 and FYNNEI for CDR2. The CDR3 spans 16 residues, from the cysteine through the phenylalanine. CDR3 DNA only is kept here, 48 bases in frame from base 1. The run used an Illumina HiSeq 2500. Quantitative 5'-RACE with molecular barcodes was the method used to prepare the TCR beta libraries. The study's own analysis went as follows. Disease-linked TCR variants were identified with a new computational method built on a probabilistic model of VDJ rearrangement. TCRdb's own reprocessing of the public reads used fastp at Q25 and MiXCR and kept productive beta chains. For every CDR3 protein sequence, its rows merge into one entry that carries the most common genes and DNA. Here the V and J calls rest on TCRdb's processing, not on the authors' analysis. This sample lists about 540,000 distinct CDR3 sequences; about 13% were detected once. About 6.5% of the sample is in the top ten clones.

The clonotype comes from a male donor with ankylosing spondylitis. The V and J segments used are TRBV2 and TRBJ2-3, and TRBD2 aligns with 9 junction nucleotides. The sequenced sample consisted of blood, either unsorted or a sorted T cell fraction (not recorded which). The CDR3 protein is CASLPWAGGPSDTQYF. In nucleotides, the sequence is TGTGCCAGCTTACCTTGGGCGGGAGGGCCCTCAGATACGCAGTATTTT. With the portions outside the CDR3 filled from the reference TRBV2 and TRBJ2-3 genes, the complete variable region becomes EPEVTQTPSHQVTQMGQEVILRCVPISNHLYFYWYRQILGQKVEFLVSFYNNEISEKSEIFDDQFSVERPDGSNFTLKIRSTKLEDSAMYFCASLPWAGGPSDTQYFGPGTRLTVL.